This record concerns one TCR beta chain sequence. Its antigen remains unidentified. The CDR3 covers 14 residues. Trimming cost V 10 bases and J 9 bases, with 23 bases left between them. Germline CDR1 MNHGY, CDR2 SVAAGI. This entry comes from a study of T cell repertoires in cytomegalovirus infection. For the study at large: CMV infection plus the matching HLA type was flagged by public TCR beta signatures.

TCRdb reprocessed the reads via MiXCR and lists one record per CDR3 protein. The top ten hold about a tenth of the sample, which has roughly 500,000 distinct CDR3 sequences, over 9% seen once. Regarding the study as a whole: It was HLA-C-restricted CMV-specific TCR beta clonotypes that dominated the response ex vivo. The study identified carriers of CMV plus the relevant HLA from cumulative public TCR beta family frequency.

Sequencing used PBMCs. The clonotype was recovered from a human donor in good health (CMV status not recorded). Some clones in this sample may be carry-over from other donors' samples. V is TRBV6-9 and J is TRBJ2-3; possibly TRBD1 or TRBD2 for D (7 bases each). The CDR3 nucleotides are TGTGCCAAAACCACAGGGGCAGGGGGGGAAACGCAGTATTTT. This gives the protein CAKTTGAGGETQYF.